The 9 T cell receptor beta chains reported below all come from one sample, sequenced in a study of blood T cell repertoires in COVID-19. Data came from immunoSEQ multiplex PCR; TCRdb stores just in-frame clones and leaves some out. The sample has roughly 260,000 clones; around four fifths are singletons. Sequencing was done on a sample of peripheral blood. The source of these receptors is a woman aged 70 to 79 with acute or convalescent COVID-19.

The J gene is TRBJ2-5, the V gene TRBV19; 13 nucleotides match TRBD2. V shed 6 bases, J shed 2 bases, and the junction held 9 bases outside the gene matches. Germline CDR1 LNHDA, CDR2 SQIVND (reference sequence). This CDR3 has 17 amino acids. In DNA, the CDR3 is TGTGCCAGTAGCCCCGGGACTAGCGGGGCTGTTCAAGAGACCCAGTACTTC. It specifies CASSPGTSGAVQETQYF.

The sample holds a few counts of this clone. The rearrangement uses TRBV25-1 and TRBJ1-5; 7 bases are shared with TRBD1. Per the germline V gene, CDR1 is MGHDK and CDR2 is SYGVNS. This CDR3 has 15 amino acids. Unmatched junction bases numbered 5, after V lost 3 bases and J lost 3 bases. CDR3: CASSDTGEPNQPQHF. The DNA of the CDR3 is TGTGCCAGCAGTGACACAGGGGAACCCAATCAGCCCCAGCATTTT. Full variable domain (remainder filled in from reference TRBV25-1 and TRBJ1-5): EADIYQTPRYLVIGTGKKITLECSQTMGHDKMYWYQQDPGMELHLIHYSYGVNSTEKGDLSSESTVSRIRTEHFPLTLESARPSHTSQYLCASSDTGEPNQPQHFGDGTRLSIL.

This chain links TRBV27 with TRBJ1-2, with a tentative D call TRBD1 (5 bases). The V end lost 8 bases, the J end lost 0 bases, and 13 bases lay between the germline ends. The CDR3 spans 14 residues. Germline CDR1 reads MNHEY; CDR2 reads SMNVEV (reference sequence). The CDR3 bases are TGTGCCAGCGCATGGGGGGGATCTAACTATGGCTACACCTTC. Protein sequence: CASAWGGSNYGYTF.

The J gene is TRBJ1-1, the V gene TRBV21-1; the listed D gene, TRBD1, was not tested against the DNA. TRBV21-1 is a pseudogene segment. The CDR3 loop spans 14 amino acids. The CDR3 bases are TGTGCCAGCAGCAACCCCGGACAGAACACTGAAGCTTTCTTT. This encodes CASSNPGQNTEAFF.

CDR3 residues: CASSWFGDTEAFF. CDR3 coding DNA: TGTGCCAGCAGCTGGTTCGGGGACACTGAAGCTTTCTTT. The V call is TRBV5-6, the J call TRBJ1-1; D gene unclear. Trimming shortened V by 3 bases and J by 3 bases, and 9 bases separated the two germline ends. This CDR3 is built from 13 residues. Germline CDR1 and CDR2: SGHDT and YYEEEE.

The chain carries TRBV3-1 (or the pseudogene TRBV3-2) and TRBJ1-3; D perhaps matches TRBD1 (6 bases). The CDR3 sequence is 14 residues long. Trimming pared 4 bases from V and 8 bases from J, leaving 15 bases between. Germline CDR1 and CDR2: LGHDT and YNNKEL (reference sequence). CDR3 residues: CASSLQGTRDTIYF. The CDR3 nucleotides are TGTGCCAGCAGCCTACAGGGAACTAGAGACACCATATATTTT.

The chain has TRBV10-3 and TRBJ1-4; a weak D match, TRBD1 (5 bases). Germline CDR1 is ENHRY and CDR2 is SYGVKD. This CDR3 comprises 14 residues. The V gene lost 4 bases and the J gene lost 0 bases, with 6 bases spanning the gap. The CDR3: CAISGQSTNEKLFF. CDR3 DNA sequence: TGTGCCATCAGTGGACAGTCAACTAATGAAAAACTGTTTTTT.

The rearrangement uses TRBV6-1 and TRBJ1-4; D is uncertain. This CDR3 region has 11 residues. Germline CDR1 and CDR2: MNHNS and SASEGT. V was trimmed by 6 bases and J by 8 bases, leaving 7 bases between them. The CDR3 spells CASRVGEKLFF. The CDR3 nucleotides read TGTGCCAGCAGGGTCGGGGAAAAACTGTTTTTT.

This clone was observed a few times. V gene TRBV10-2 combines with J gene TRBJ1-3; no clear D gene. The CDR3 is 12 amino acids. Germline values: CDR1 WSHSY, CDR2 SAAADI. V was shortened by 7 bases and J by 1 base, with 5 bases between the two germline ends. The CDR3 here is CASKSSGNTIYF. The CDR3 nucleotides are TGCGCCAGCAAATCATCTGGAAACACCATATATTTT.